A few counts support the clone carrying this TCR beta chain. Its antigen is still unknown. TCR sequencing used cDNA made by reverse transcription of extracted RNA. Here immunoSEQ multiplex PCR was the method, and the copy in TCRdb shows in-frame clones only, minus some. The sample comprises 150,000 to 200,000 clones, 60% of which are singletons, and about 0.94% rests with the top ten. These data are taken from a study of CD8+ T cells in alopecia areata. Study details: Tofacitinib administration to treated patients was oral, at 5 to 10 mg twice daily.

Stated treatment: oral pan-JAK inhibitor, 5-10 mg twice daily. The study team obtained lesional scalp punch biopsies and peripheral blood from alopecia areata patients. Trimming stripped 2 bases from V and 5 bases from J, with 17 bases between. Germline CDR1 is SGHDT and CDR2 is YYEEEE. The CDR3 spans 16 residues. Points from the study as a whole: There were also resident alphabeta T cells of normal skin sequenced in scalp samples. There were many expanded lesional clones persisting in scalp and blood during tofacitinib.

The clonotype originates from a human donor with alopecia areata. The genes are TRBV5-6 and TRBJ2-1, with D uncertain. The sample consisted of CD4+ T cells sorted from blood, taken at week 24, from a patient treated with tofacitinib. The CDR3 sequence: CASSFRRLVGNNEQFF. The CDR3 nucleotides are TGTGCCAGCAGCTTCCGTCGGCTGGTGGGGAACAATGAGCAGTTCTTC.